Presented here are 30 T cell receptor beta chains from one specimen sequenced in a study of blood T cell repertoires in COVID-19. Assay: immunoSEQ multiplex PCR; the TCRdb copy retains only in-frame clones and omits some. The repertoire consists of around 270,000 clones, with roughly 89% occurring once and the leading ten covering roughly 5.1%. The specimen sequenced was peripheral blood. All receptors come from a man aged 40-55 years with acute or convalescent COVID-19.

The chain uses TRBV5-1 and TRBJ2-1, with D unclear. V lost 0 bases to trimming and J lost 4 bases, with 14 bases between them. Germline-derived CDR1 and CDR2 are SGHRS and YFSETQ. This CDR3 is 16 amino acids long. The CDR3 sequence: CASSLVPLNTYNEQFF. CDR3 nucleotide sequence: TGCGCCAGCAGCTTGGTTCCGCTCAATACATACAATGAGCAGTTCTTC.

The rearrangement uses TRBV10-3 and TRBJ1-3; D not resolved. The CDR3 is made up of 13 amino acids. V shed 6 bases and J shed 5 bases, with 11 bases lying between them. The germline gives CDR1 ENHRY, CDR2 SYGVKD. CDR3 region: CAISFSLRNTIYF. CDR3 bases: TGTGCCATCAGCTTCTCCCTCCGAAACACCATATATTTT.

The chain carries TRBV7-6 and TRBJ2-1; D might be TRBD2 (7 bases). The CDR3 contains 15 residues. Deletions cut 3 bases from V and 2 bases from J, with 11 bases between. The V gene's germline CDR1 is SGHVS and CDR2 FNYEAQ. CDR3 sequence reads: CASSFRGGTYNEQFF. CDR3 nucleotides: TGTGCCAGCAGCTTTAGGGGGGGAACCTACAATGAGCAGTTCTTC.

The rearrangement uses TRBV5-4 and TRBJ2-3, with 12 bases that match TRBD2. The CDR3 spans 16 residues. The germline gives CDR1 SGHNT, CDR2 YYREEE (reference sequence). The ends lost 6 bases at V and 5 bases at J; junction bases unmatched: 10. The CDR3 loop reads CASTPRLAGGQDTQYF. Written as DNA, the CDR3 is TGTGCCAGCACCCCCCGGCTAGCGGGGGGGCAAGATACGCAGTATTTT.

The gene calls are TRBV30 and TRBJ2-2; weak D call: TRBD1 (5 bases). V was pared by 0 bases and J by 5 bases, with 10 bases between. The germline V gene has CDR1 GTSNPN and CDR2 SVGIG (reference sequence). The CDR3 runs 14 residues. CDR3 amino acids: CAWSVLQATGELFF. In DNA, the CDR3 is TGTGCCTGGAGTGTACTACAGGCTACCGGGGAGCTGTTTTTT. The complete variable domain, with remaining parts taken from reference TRBV30 and TRBJ2-2, reads SQTIHQWPATLVQPVGSPLSLECTVEGTSNPNLYWYRQAAGRGLQLLFYSVGIGQISSEVPQNLSASRPQDRQFILSSKKLLLSDSGFYLCAWSVLQATGELFFGEGSRLTVL.

This clone showed up just once. The CDR3 is CASSLQVNYGYTF. In DNA, the CDR3 is TGTGCCAGCAGTCTACAGGTCAACTATGGCTACACCTTC. This rearrangement joins TRBV7-3 to TRBJ1-2, with D perhaps matching TRBD1 (5 bases). Germline V gene data show CDR1 as SGHTA and CDR2 as FQGTGA. V gave up 6 bases and J gave up 2 bases, with 10 bases separating them. The CDR3 consists of 13 residues.

The chain employs TRBV3-1 (or the pseudogene TRBV3-2) and TRBJ2-7, with D possibly matching TRBD1 (6 bases). CDR3 size: 11 residues. Germline V gives CDR1 LGHDT, CDR2 YNNKEL (reference sequence). Trimming pared 5 bases from V and 7 bases from J, leaving 9 bases between. DNA of the CDR3: TGTGCCAGCAGCGATAGGGGGGAGCAGTACTTC. Amino acids: CASSDRGEQYF.

This chain uses TRBV2 with TRBJ1-1; the D gene is possibly TRBD1 (5 bases). The germline V and J ends were trimmed by 3 bases and 5 bases, with 16 bases remaining between them. Germline lookup yields CDR1 SNHLY and CDR2 FYNNEI. The CDR3 length is 15 residues. The CDR3 bases are TGTGCCAGCAGTGATAGAGCAGGGCGAGAGACTGAAGCTTTCTTT. Residues: CASSDRAGRETEAFF.

V gene TRBV4-1 combines with J gene TRBJ2-2, with D maybe TRBD1 (5 bases). Germline V gene sequence: CDR1 MGHRA, CDR2 YSYEKL. V lost 0 bases and J 0 bases, leaving 8 bases between the germline ends. The CDR3 is 16 residues long. DNA for the CDR3: TGCGCCAGCAGCCAAGATCTGGGGCCGAACACCGGGGAGCTGTTTTTT. This translates into CASSQDLGPNTGELFF.

This chain links TRBV21-1 with TRBJ1-1; TRBD1, the table's D call, was not compared with the DNA. TRBV21-1 corresponds to a pseudogene. This CDR3 region has 15 residues. CDR3 region: CASSKGGQGNTEAFF. The CDR3 DNA follows: TGTGCCAGCAGCAAAGGTGGACAGGGTAACACTGAAGCTTTCTTT.

This chain connects TRBV6-1 to TRBJ2-3, with TRBD2 identical over 10 bases. V dropped 1 base and J dropped 5; count of bases not matched to a gene: 6. CDR3 size: 16 residues. Germline V gives CDR1 MNHNS, CDR2 SASEGT. DNA for the CDR3: TGTGCCAGCAGTGAAGTGGATAGCGGGGGGAAAGATACGCAGTATTTT. It is translated as CASSEVDSGGKDTQYF.

A remark on this clone: A junction end diverges from the germline sequence, so it may reflect a read error. CDR3 nucleotide sequence: TGTGCCAGCAGCTTAGAGGGACAGACGATCTTC. Its translation: CASSLEGQTIF. V usage is TRBV11-2 and J usage is TRBJ2-1, with TRBD1 identical over 7 bases. Germline CDR1 and CDR2: SGHAT and FQNNGV. This CDR3 comprises 11 residues.

The V call is TRBV30, the J call TRBJ2-1; D perhaps matches TRBD1 (5 bases). This CDR3 contains 12 residues. CDR1 and CDR2 (germline): GTSNPN, SVGIG (reference sequence). Between the trimmed V and J ends, which lost 2 bases and 6 bases, there was a span of 8 bases. The CDR3 DNA follows: TGTGCCTGGAGTAAAAGGGGCAATGAGCAGTTCTTC. It translates to CAWSKRGNEQFF. Filled out from reference TRBV30 and TRBJ2-1, the complete variable domain reads SQTIHQWPATLVQPVGSPLSLECTVEGTSNPNLYWYRQAAGRGLQLLFYSVGIGQISSEVPQNLSASRPQDRQFILSSKKLLLSDSGFYLCAWSKRGNEQFFGPGTRLTVL.

CDR3 loop: CASSRDSQYGYTF. As DNA, the CDR3 is TGTGCCAGCAGCCGGGACAGTCAATATGGCTACACCTTC. The V and J genes are TRBV7-9 and TRBJ1-2; 7 bases map to TRBD1. Trimming at V came to 5 bases and at J to 5 bases, leaving 5 bases not matched to a gene. CDR1 is SEHNR and CDR2 is FQNEAQ in the germline V gene (reference sequence). The CDR3 contains 13 residues.

The chain has TRBV11-2 and TRBJ2-3, with 8 bases lining up with TRBD2. Germline trimming cut 1 base from V and 4 bases from J; bases unmatched to any gene: 7. CDR1 is SGHAT, CDR2 FQNNGV, per germline. This CDR3 has 16 amino acids. The CDR3 spells CASSLVGGGTADTQYF. The CDR3 DNA reads as TGTGCCAGCAGCTTAGTCGGCGGGGGGACTGCAGATACGCAGTATTTT.

The chain links TRBV6-2 or TRBV6-3 to TRBJ2-7; 8 positions agree with TRBD1. The CDR3 sequence is 15 residues long. CDR1 and CDR2 from the germline V gene are MNHEY and SVGEGT. V lost 2 bases to trimming and J lost 1 base; unmatched junction nucleotides: 4. The CDR3 nucleotides are TGTGCCAGCAGTTACGGCGGACAGGGATCCTACGAGCAGTACTTC. Protein: CASSYGGQGSYEQYF.

The CDR3 is CASSRDRASGNTIYF. The CDR3 nucleotides are TGTGCCAGCAGTAGGGACAGGGCGTCCGGAAACACCATATATTTT. J is TRBJ1-3 and V is TRBV28, with 9 bases aligning to TRBD1. The CDR3 has 15 residues. CDR1 MDHEN and CDR2 SYDVKM come from the germline V gene. V lost 5 bases, J lost 4 bases, and 6 bases stayed unmatched.

The chain is built from TRBV4-2 and TRBJ2-7; the D is unclear. This CDR3 has 14 amino acids. Trimming cost V 0 bases and J 4 bases, with 10 bases left between them. Germline values: CDR1 LGHNA, CDR2 YNFKEQ. The CDR3 region has the DNA TGTGCCAGCAGCCAAGATCTGCCCAGTTACGAGCAGTACTTC. This encodes CASSQDLPSYEQYF.

The rearrangement uses TRBV15 and TRBJ1-1; 8 bases fit TRBD1. The germline gives CDR1 LNHNV, CDR2 YYDKDF (reference sequence). Trimming cost V 2 bases and J 6 bases; bases outside gene matches: 5. CDR3 size: 14 residues. Here the CDR3 DNA reads TGTGCCACCAGCAGATTTTCAGGGGGCGCTGAAGCTTTCTTT. Amino acids: CATSRFSGGAEAFF.

The chain recombines TRBV11-2 with TRBJ1-6; unclear D gene. Germline V lookup: CDR1 SGHAT, CDR2 FQNNGV. The length of the CDR3 is 13 residues. Between the trimmed V and J ends, which lost 0 bases and 10 bases, there was a span of 7 bases. As DNA, the CDR3 is TGTGCCAGCAGCTTAGAACTCACCTCACCCCTCCACTTT. The encoded protein is CASSLELTSPLHF.

The chain carries TRBV30 and TRBJ1-2; tentative D call: TRBD1 (5 bases). CDR1 and CDR2 (germline): GTSNPN, SVGIG (reference sequence). The V gene lost 1 base and the J gene lost 7 bases, with 13 bases spanning the gap. The CDR3 has 13 residues. CDR3 in DNA: TGTGCCTGGAGTGCGGACAACTACGGTGGCTACACCTTC. Its translation is CAWSADNYGGYTF.

The rearrangement links TRBV3-1 (or the pseudogene TRBV3-2) to TRBJ1-2; D remains ambiguous. The CDR3 contains 12 residues. The V gene lost 4 bases and the J gene lost 0 bases, with 3 bases spanning the gap. Germline CDR1 LGHDT, CDR2 YNNKEL (reference sequence). The CDR3 nucleotides read TGTGCCAGCAGCCCTTCTAACTATGGCTACACCTTC. Residues: CASSPSNYGYTF.

The rearrangement joins TRBV5-1 to TRBJ2-2, with a tentative D call TRBD1 (5 bases). Germline loops: CDR1 SGHRS, CDR2 YFSETQ. V was shortened by 3 bases and J by 2 bases, with 8 bases between the two germline ends. The CDR3 runs to 14 residues. DNA for the CDR3: TGCGCCAGCAGCTCCTGGACAAACACCGGGGAGCTGTTTTTT. It specifies CASSSWTNTGELFF.

This clone was recorded once. V gene TRBV9 combines with J gene TRBJ1-5; perhaps TRBD1 as D (5 bases). V gave up 7 bases and J gave up 6 bases, with 20 bases separating them. CDR1 and CDR2 from the germline V gene are SGDLS and YYNGEE. The CDR3 loop spans 15 amino acids. The CDR3 region has the DNA TGTGCCAGCGGGCTGACGGACCAAGACAGTCAGCCCCAGCATTTT. Protein: CASGLTDQDSQPQHF. The full variable domain, in which reference TRBV9 and TRBJ1-5 provide the parts outside the CDR3, is DSGVTQTPKHLITATGQRVTLRCSPRSGDLSVYWYQQSLDQGLQFLIQYYNGEERAKGNILERFSAQQFPDLHSELNLSSLELGDSALYFCASGLTDQDSQPQHFGDGTRLSIL.

This clone was seen only a few times. The chain recombines TRBV2 with TRBJ2-7; tentative D call: TRBD2 (6 bases). Germline CDR1 reads SNHLY; CDR2 reads FYNNEI. The V end was cut by 11 bases, the J end by 6 bases, with 17 bases between. The CDR3 runs 12 residues. CDR3 sequence: CASRGPRAEQYF. In DNA, the CDR3 is TGTGCCTCGCGGGGCCCAAGGGCCGAGCAGTACTTC.

The chain employs TRBV15 and TRBJ2-3; 9 nucleotides match TRBD2. This CDR3 spans 18 amino acids. From germline, CDR1 is LNHNV and CDR2 YYDKDF (reference sequence). J gave up 0 bases and V 0 bases, and 7 bases lay outside the gene matches. Here the CDR3 reads CATSRDLSGGYSTDTQYF. CDR3 DNA sequence: TGTGCCACCAGCAGAGATTTAAGCGGGGGGTACAGCACAGATACGCAGTATTTT. The full variable domain, with the rest looked up from reference TRBV15 and TRBJ2-3, is DAMVIQNPRYQVTQFGKPVTLSCSQTLNHNVMYWYQQKSSQAPKLLFHYYDKDFNNEADTPDNFQSRRPNTSFCFLDIRSPGLGDTAMYLCATSRDLSGGYSTDTQYFGPGTRLTVL.

The rearrangement uses TRBV29-1 and TRBJ2-3, with 13 positions matching TRBD2. CDR1 and CDR2 (germline): SQVTM, ANQGSEA. The CDR3 consists of 14 residues. The V gene end was trimmed by 5 bases and the J gene end by 3 bases; junction bases not matched to a gene: 2. CDR3 region: CSVRLAGGTDTQYF. CDR3 nucleotide sequence: TGCAGCGTTAGACTAGCGGGGGGTACAGATACGCAGTATTTT.

The chain employs TRBV10-3 and TRBJ1-1; 8 bases align to TRBD1. With 1 base clipped from V and 8 bases from J, the junction kept 3 bases outside the gene matches. The CDR3 is 13 amino acids. The V gene's germline CDR1 is ENHRY and CDR2 SYGVKD. The CDR3 nucleotides read TGTGCCATCAGTGAGTACGGACAGGGAGAAGCTTTCTTT. Translation gives CAISEYGQGEAFF.

This rearrangement joins TRBV28 to TRBJ1-2; D call uncertain. The CDR3 is made up of 16 amino acids. The germline V gene has CDR1 MDHEN and CDR2 SYDVKM. V shed 5 bases and J shed 0 bases, with 16 bases lying between them. The CDR3 protein is CASSPSILLANYGYTF. The CDR3 DNA reads as TGTGCCAGCAGTCCCTCAATCCTGTTAGCTAACTATGGCTACACCTTC.

The chain has TRBV5-1 and TRBJ1-1; tentative D call: TRBD1 (5 bases). Trimming removed 3 bases at V and 1 base at J, with 13 bases between. Germline CDR1 reads SGHRS; CDR2 reads YFSETQ. The CDR3 runs 15 residues. CDR3 nucleotide sequence: TGCGCCAGCAGCTCGACAGCTACCCGGAACACTGAAGCTTTCTTT. Translation gives CASSSTATRNTEAFF.